This note documents a single TCR beta chain sequence. The data are from a study of blood T cell repertoires in COVID-19. At the level of the study: The analysed material was cDNA or gDNA that came from T cells, B-cell-depleted T cells, or PBMCs.

Original handling: Reference gene primer amplification yielded estimated nucleated cell counts. Profiling relied on immunoSEQ multiplex PCR, and the TCRdb table lists in-frame clones only, not all of them. D and trimming come from the DNA, and the V and J calls and clone size come from that table. Of 250,000 to 300,000 clones listed, under 90% are singletons. CDR3 length: 13 amino acids. V was shortened by 3 bases and J by 2 bases, with 8 bases between the two germline ends. Germline V gene lookup returns CDR1 MNHEY and CDR2 SMNVEV (reference sequence). This TCR came from a woman aged 60 to 75 with active or convalescent COVID-19. This rearrangement joins TRBV27 to TRBJ2-7; possibly TRBD1 for D (5 bases). Sample: peripheral blood. The CDR3 reads CASSFSRAYEQYF. The CDR3, as DNA: TGTGCCAGCAGTTTTTCCAGGGCCTACGAGCAGTACTTC.